The present T cell receptor (beta chain) was sequenced within a study of post-analysis software for immune sequencing data. Unique molecular identifiers were present in the TCR beta cDNA libraries. Once 1 to 10 million T cells were used, about 490,000 cDNA molecules resulted. One entry per CDR3 protein results from TCRdb running MiXCR on the PCR reads. The sample carries about half a million distinct CDR3 sequences, less than 45% recorded once. As regards this clonotype: As yet, its antigen is unknown.

V was trimmed by 1 base and J by 11 bases, leaving 11 bases between them. The CDR3 runs to 12 residues. From germline, CDR1 is SGHTA and CDR2 FQGNSA. Study findings and constraints: Those with multiple sclerosis, the patient group, showed significantly lower normalized Chao1 diversity than controls. Elevated frequency relative to controls characterized 4 or 5 TRBV segments in patients, TRBV5-6, TRBV5-1 and TRBV20-1 among them. Samples sharing a preparation batch grouped tightly together when assessed by F measure.

This TCR came from a girl aged 10 to 17 with multiple sclerosis. Specimen: blood. The rearrangement joins TRBV7-2 to TRBJ2-5; TRBD2 is a possible D gene (6 bases). The DNA for the CDR3 is TGTGCCAGCAGCTTAGATGGCGGGAAGCAGTACTTC. It yields the protein CASSLDGGKQYF.